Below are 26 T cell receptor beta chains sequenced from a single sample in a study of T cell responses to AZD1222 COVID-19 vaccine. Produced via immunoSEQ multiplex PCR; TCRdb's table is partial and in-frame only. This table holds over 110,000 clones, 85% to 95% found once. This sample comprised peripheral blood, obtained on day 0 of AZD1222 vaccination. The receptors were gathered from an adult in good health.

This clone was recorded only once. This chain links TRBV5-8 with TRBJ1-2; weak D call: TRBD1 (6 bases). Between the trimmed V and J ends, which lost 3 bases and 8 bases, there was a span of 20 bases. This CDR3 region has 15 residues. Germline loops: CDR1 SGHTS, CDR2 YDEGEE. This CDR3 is CASSSDSSNYVGYTF. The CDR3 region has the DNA TGTGCCAGCAGCTCGGACAGCTCTAACTATGTGGGCTACACCTTC.

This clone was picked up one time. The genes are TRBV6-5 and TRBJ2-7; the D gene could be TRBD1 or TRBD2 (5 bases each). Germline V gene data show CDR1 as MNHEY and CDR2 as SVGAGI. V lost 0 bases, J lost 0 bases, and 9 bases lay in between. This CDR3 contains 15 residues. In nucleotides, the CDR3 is TGTGCCAGCAGTTACTCCGGGACGGTCTCCTACGAGCAGTACTTC. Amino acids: CASSYSGTVSYEQYF.

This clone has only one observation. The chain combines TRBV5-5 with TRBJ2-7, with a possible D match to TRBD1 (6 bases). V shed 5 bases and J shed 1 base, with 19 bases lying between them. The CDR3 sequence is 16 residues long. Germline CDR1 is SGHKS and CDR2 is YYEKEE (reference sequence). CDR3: CASRLKQGPGSYEQYF. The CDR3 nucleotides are TGTGCCAGCAGACTTAAACAGGGTCCGGGATCCTACGAGCAGTACTTC.

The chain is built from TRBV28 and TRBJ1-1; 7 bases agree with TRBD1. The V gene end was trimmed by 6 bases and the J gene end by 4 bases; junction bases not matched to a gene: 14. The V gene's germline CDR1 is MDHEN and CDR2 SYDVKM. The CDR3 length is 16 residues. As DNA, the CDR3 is TGTGCCAGCAGCTACGGACTAGGGGGCGCGTCCACTGAAGCTTTCTTT. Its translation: CASSYGLGGASTEAFF.

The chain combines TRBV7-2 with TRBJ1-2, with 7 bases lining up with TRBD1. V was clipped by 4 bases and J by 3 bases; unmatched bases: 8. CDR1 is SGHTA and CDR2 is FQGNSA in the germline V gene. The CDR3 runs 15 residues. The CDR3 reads CASSSGTAFDYGYTF. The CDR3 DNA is TGTGCCAGCAGCTCCGGGACAGCCTTCGACTATGGCTACACCTTC.

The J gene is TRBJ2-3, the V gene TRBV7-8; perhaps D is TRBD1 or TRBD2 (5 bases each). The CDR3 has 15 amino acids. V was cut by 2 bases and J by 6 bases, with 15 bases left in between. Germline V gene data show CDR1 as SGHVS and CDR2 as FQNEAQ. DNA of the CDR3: TGTGCCAGCAGCTTATTTCTTGGGGGTGAGGATACGCAGTATTTT. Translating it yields CASSLFLGGEDTQYF. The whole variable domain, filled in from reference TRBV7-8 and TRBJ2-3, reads GAGVSQSPRYKVAKRGQDVALRCDPISGHVSLFWYQQALGQGPEFLTYFQNEAQLDKSGLPSDRFFAERPEGSVSTLKIQRTQQEDSAVYLCASSLFLGGEDTQYFGPGTRLTVL.

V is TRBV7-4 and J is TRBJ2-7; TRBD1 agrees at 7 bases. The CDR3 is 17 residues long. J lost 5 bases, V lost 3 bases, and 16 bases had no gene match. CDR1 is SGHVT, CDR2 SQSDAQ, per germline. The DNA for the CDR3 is TGTGCCAGCAGCTTTTCACAATTTAGAGACAGGGTTGACGAGCAGTACTTC. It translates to CASSFSQFRDRVDEQYF.

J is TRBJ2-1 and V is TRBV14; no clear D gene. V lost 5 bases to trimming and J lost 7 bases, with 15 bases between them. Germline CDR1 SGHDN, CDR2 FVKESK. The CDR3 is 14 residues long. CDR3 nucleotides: TGTGCCAGCAGCTGGACCCAGTCGCTGAATGAGCAGTTCTTC. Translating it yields CASSWTQSLNEQFF.

The CDR3 DNA follows: TGTGCCACCAGTGATGGAAGACTAGCGGGAGGAGAGACCCAGTACTTC. Translated: CATSDGRLAGGETQYF. The rearrangement joins TRBV24-1 to TRBJ2-5; TRBD2 matches at 13 bases. The CDR3 extends over 16 amino acids. Germline CDR1 is KGHDR and CDR2 is SFDVKD. After removal of 3 bases from V and 4 bases from J, the junction contained 4 bases not matched to a gene.

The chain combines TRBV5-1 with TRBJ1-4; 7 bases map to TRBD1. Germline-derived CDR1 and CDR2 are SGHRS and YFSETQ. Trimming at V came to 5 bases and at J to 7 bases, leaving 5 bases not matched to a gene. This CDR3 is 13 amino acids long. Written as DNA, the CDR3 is TGCGCCAGCAGATCCGGGACAGTTGAAAAACTGTTTTTT. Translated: CASRSGTVEKLFF.

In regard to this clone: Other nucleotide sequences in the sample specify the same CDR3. CDR3 coding DNA: TGTGCCAGCAGTTTGAAGTACGAGCAGTACTTC. Translating gives CASSLKYEQYF. The chain carries TRBV28 and TRBJ2-7; no clear D. V lost 3 bases and J lost 4, with 4 bases in between. The CDR3 has 11 residues. Germline V gene sequence: CDR1 MDHEN, CDR2 SYDVKM.

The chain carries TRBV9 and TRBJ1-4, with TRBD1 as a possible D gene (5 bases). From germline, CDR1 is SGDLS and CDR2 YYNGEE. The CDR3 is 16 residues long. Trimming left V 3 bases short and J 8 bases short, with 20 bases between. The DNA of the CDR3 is TGTGCCAGCAGCGCTTTACAGGACCCCCTCGGGGAAAAACTGTTTTTT. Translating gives CASSALQDPLGEKLFF.

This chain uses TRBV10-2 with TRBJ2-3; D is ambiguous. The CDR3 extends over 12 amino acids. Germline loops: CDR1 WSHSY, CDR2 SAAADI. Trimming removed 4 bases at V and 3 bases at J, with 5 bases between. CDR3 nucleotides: TGCGCCAGCAGTGCTACAACAGATACGCAGTATTTT. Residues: CASSATTDTQYF.

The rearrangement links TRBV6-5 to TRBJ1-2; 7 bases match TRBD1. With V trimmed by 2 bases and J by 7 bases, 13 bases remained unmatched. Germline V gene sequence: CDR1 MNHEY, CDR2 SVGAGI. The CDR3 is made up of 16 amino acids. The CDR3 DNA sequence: TGTGCCAGCAGTTACAGCGTGAGGGACAGTATACCTGGCTACACCTTC. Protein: CASSYSVRDSIPGYTF.

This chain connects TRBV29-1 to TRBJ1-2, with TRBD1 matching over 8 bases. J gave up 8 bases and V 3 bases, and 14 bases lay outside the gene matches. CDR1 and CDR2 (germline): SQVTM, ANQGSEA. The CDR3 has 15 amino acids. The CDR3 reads CSVDDPQGAFKGYTF. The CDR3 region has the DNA TGCAGCGTTGATGATCCGCAGGGGGCTTTTAAGGGCTACACCTTC.

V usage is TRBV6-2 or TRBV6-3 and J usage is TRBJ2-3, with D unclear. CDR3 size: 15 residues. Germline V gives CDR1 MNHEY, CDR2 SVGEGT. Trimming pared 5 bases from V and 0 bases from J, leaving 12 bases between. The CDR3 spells CASSRLAESTDTQYF. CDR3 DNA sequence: TGTGCCAGCAGTCGATTGGCTGAGAGCACAGATACGCAGTATTTT.

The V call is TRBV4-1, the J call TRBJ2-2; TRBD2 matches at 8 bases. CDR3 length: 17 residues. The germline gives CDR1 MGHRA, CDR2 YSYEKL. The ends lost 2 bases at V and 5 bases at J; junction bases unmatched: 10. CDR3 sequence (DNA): TGCGCCAGCAGCCAACCATTCGCGGGAGGACGGACCGGGGAGCTGTTTTTT. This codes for CASSQPFAGGRTGELFF.

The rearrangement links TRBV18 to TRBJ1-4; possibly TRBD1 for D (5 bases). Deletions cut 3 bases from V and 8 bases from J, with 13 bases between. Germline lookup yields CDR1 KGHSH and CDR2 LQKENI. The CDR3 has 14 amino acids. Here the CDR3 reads CASSPGRQGEKLFF. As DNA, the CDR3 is TGTGCCAGCTCACCGGGTCGGCAGGGAGAAAAACTGTTTTTT.

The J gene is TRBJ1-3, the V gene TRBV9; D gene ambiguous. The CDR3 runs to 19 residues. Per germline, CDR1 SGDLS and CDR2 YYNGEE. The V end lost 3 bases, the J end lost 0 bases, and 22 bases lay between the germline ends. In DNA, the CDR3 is TGTGCCAGCAGCGCAAACAAAGTAGGAGATCCCCGCTCTGGAAACACCATATATTTT. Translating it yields CASSANKVGDPRSGNTIYF.

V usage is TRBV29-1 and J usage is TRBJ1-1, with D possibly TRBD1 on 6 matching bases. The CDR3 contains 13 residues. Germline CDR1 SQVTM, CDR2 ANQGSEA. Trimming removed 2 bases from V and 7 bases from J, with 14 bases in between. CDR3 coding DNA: TGCAGCGTTGAATTGAGGGGGACCTTTGAAGCTTTCTTT. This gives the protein CSVELRGTFEAFF. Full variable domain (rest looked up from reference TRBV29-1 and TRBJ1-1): SAVISQKPSRDICQRGTSLTIQCQVDSQVTMMFWYRQQPGQSLTLIATANQGSEATYESGFVIDKFPISRPNLTFSTLTVSNMSPEDSSIYLCSVELRGTFEAFFGQGTRLTVV.

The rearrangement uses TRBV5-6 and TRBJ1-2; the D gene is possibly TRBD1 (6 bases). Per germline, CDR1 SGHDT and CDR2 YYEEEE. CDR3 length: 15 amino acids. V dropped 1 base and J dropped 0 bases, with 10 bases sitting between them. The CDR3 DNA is TGTGCCAGCAGCTTGTGGGGGGGCACTAACTATGGCTACACCTTC. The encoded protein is CASSLWGGTNYGYTF.

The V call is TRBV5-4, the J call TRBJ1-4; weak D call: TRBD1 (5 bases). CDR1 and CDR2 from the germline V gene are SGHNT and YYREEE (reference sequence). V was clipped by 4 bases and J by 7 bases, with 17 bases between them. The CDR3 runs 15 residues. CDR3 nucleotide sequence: TGTGCCAGCAGCCTAAATGAGGGACTTGGTGAAAAACTGTTTTTT. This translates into CASSLNEGLGEKLFF.

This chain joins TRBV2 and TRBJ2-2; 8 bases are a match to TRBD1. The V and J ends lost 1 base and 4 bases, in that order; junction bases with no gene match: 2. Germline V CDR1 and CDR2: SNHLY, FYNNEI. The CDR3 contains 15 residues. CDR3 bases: TGTGCCAGCAGTGAAGTCAGGGGGCGCACCGGGGAGCTGTTTTTT. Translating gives CASSEVRGRTGELFF. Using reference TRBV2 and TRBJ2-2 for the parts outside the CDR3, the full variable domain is EPEVTQTPSHQVTQMGQEVILRCVPISNHLYFYWYRQILGQKVEFLVSFYNNEISEKSEIFDDQFSVERPDGSNFTLKIRSTKLEDSAMYFCASSEVRGRTGELFFGEGSRLTVL.

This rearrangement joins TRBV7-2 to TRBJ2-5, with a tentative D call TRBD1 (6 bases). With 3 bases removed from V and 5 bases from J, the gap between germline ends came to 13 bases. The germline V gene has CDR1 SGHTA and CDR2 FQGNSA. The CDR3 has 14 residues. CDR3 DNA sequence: TGTGCCAGCAGCTTTTCCCCTAGGGGGGAGACCCAGTACTTC. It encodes CASSFSPRGETQYF.

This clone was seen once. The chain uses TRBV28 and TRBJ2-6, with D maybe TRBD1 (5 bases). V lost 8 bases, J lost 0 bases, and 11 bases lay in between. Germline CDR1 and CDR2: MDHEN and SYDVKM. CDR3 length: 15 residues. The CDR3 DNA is TGTGCCAGCGCTACAGGTTTCTCTGGGGCCAACGTCCTGACTTTC. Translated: CASATGFSGANVLTF.

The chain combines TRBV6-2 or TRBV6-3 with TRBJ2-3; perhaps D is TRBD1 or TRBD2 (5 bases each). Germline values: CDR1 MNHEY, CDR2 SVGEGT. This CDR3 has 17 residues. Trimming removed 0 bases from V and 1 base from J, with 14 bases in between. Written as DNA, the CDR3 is TGTGCCAGCAGTTACTCGAAACGGTTGGGGGGCACAGATACGCAGTATTTT. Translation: CASSYSKRLGGTDTQYF.